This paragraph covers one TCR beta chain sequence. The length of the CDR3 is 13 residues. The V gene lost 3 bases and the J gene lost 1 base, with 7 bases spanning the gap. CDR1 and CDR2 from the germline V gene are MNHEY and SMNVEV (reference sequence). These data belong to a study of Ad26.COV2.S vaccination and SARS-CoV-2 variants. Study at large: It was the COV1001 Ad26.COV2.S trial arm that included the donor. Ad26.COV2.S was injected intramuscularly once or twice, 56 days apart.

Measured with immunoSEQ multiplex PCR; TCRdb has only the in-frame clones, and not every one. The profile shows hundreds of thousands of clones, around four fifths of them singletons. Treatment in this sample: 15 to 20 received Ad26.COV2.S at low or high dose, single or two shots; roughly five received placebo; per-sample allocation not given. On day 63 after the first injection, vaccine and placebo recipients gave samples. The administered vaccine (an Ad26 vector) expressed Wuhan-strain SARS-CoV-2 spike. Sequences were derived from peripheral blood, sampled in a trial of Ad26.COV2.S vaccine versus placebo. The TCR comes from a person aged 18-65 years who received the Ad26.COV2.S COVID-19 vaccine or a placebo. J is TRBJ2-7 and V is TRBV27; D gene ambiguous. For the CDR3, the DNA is TGTGCCAGCAGTTTTGGTGAGTCCTACGAGCAGTACTTC. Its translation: CASSFGESYEQYF.